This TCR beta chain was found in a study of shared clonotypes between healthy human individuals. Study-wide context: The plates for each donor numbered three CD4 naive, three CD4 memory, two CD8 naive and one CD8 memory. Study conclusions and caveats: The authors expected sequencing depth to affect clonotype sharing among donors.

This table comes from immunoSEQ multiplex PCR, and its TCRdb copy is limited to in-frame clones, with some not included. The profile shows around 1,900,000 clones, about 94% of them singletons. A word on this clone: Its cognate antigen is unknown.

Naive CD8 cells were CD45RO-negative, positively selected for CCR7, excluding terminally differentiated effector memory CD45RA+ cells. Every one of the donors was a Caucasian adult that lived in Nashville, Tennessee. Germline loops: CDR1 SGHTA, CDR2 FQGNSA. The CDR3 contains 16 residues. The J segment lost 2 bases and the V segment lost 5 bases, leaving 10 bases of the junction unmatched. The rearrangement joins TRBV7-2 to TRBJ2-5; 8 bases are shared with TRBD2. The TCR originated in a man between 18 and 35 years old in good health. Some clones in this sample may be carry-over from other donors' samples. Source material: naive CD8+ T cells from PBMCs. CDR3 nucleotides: TGTGCCAGCAGCCTCCGCCTAGCGGGTACACAAGAGACCCAGTACTTC. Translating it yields CASSLRLAGTQETQYF.